The clone carrying this T cell receptor beta chain was seen repeatedly, ten times or more. The data originate from a study of regulatory T cells in long-lasting Graves disease. Sequencing libraries for TCR beta were prepared with iRepertoire HTBI primers and Arm-PCR of CDR3 regions. From the multiplex PCR reads, TCRdb called clonotypes with MiXCR, one entry per CDR3 protein. Of 400,000 to 550,000 distinct CDR3 sequences in the sample, about a sixth were seen once. Trimming took 0 bases from V and 1 from J, leaving 12 bases between them. The CDR3 extends over 16 amino acids. Germline V CDR1 and CDR2: MNHEY, SMNVEV (reference sequence). Time point: newly diagnosed GD, antithyroid drugs for less than 3 months. From RNA extracted from PBMCs, the TCR library was made. These same records also appear under a second study, on T cells in Graves' hyperthyroidism and ophthalmopathy.

The specimen comprised peripheral blood mononuclear cells (PBMCs), sampled at new diagnosis, from a patient treated with antithyroid drugs. The origin of this receptor is a woman aged 25-40 years with Graves disease. This chain links TRBV27 with TRBJ1-1; TRBD1 is a possible D gene (5 bases). The CDR3 sequence: CASSLSGGGWNTEAFF. The DNA for the CDR3 is TGTGCCAGCAGTTTATCCGGCGGGGGGTGGAACACTGAAGCTTTCTTT.